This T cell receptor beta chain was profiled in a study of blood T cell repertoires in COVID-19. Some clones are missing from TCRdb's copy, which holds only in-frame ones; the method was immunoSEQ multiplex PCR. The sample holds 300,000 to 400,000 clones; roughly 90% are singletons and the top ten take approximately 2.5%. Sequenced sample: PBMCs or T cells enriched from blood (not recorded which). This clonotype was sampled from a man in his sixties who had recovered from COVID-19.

CDR3 loop: CASSLAGAASYNEQFF. The DNA for the CDR3 is TGTGCCAGCAGCTTGGCGGGAGCGGCCTCCTACAATGAGCAGTTCTTC. V gene TRBV5-4 combines with J gene TRBJ2-1; D is possibly TRBD2 (6 bases). V lost 0 bases to trimming and J lost 0 bases, with 10 bases between them. Germline values: CDR1 SGHNT, CDR2 YYREEE (reference sequence). The length of the CDR3 is 16 residues.